Given below is one TCR beta chain in context. Its specific antigen is unknown. Qualities for individual bases were not recorded, and no much larger clone is one base off. The sample comes from a study of lymphopenia after photon versus proton radiotherapy (dated by TCRdb to 2018 to 2020). With respect to the entire study: In patients with gastrointestinal tumors who developed high-grade lymphopenia, the study compared the immunological effects of photon radiation therapy with those of proton radiation therapy. The cohort comprised approximately 21 patients with gastrointestinal tumors who received either photon or proton therapy and then developed lymphopenia. The study was designed to characterize how the impact on the immune system differs between the two radiation modalities.

Library preparation employed the immunoSEQ multiplex PCR assay. T cell repertoires were profiled with deep sequencing of rearranged TCR beta loci together with multiparametric flow cytometry. As stored in TCRdb, this immuneACCESS dataset retains in-frame rearrangements with V and J assigned. A fraction of the clones does not appear; measured against another copy, unresolved V genes explain less than half of the discrepancy, and the remainder lacks a known reason. The sample includes 10,000 to 15,000 clones, with roughly 90% observed a single time. The top ten clones comprise 3% to 3.5% of the sample. At the junction V is shortened by 5 bases and J by 8 bases; bases outside the gene matches: 19. The CDR3 has 17 amino acids, counting the end cysteine and phenylalanine. Of the read, only the CDR3 DNA is kept; its 51 bases are in frame from base 1. CDR1 and CDR2, looked up from the germline V gene (reference sequence), are MNHEY and SMNVEV.

The full study reports these points: Across the cohort, among patients who died, a greater drop in TCR diversity after the nadir was inversely correlated with overall survival time. After the lymphocyte count nadir, repertoires from photon-treated patients showed oligoclonal expansion, particularly of CD8+ Temra cells, and this expansion drove the decline in diversity. During treatment, patients who received photon therapy lost naive T cells and TCR diversity and gained effector/memory populations, whereas patients who received proton therapy remained relatively stable. The survival association was examined only in patients who died, and the authors described better survival with proton therapy as a possibility, not as a demonstrated result.

Recombination joined TRBV27 with TRBJ2-3; 7 bases in the middle match TRBD2. The material was peripheral blood, obtained from a patient treated with proton-based radiotherapy. This TCR derives from a man aged 60 to 69 with pancreatic cancer. At the DNA level, the sequence is TGTGCCAGCAGTGCTTCCGGGACTACCTCCGACGACGGTACGCAGTATTTT. This encodes CASSASGTTSDDGTQYF.